This T cell receptor beta chain was captured in a study of T cells in localized non-small cell lung cancer. Findings and caveats of the study: In adjacent lung appeared a median around 56 of the top 100 tumor clones. Uninvolved adjacent lung showed peak T cell clonality, exceeding tumor.

From germline, CDR1 is LNHDA and CDR2 SQIVND (reference sequence). The CDR3 covers 17 residues. With 6 bases removed from V and 0 bases from J, the gap between germline ends came to 18 bases. Sequenced by immunoSEQ multiplex PCR; TCRdb stores in-frame clones only, minus some. In the table there are approximately 70,000 clones, approximately 80% of which are singletons. Notes on this clone: The antigen is unknown.

The input for sequencing was PBMCs, taken before any cancer treatment. This receptor was taken from a man between 35 and 75 years old with stage II lung adenocarcinoma. The chain joins TRBV19 to TRBJ2-4; D might be TRBD2 (5 bases). The CDR3 loop is CASRENSGSGAKNIQYF. CDR3 nucleotides: TGTGCCAGTAGAGAAAATTCTGGGAGTGGAGCCAAAAACATTCAGTACTTC.